This T cell receptor beta chain was identified in a study of blood T cell repertoires in COVID-19. Across the study: Italy, Spain and the United States were the sources of the convalescent and acute COVID-19 samples. T cells, B-cell-depleted T cells, or PBMCs supplied cDNA or gDNA.

Trimming pared 0 bases from V and 2 bases from J, leaving 9 bases between. The CDR3 consists of 15 residues. The germline CDR1 and CDR2 sequences are SGHRS and YFSETQ. The authors' processing: Reference gene primers were amplified, and this amplification served to estimate nucleated cell counts. Using immunoSEQ multiplex PCR, the repertoire was profiled, and TCRdb retains in-frame clones only, with some absent. Clonal size and the V and J genes are those of that table, whereas D and trimming came from the DNA. Of more than 130,000 clones in the sample, less than 85% were seen once. Sequencing was done on a sample of peripheral blood. V gene TRBV5-1 combines with J gene TRBJ2-1, with D tentatively TRBD2 (5 bases). The source is a human donor in a cohort sampled during active COVID-19. CDR3 sequence (DNA): TGCGCCAGCAGCTTGGGCCGACTACCCTACAATGAGCAGTTCTTC. Translation gives CASSLGRLPYNEQFF.